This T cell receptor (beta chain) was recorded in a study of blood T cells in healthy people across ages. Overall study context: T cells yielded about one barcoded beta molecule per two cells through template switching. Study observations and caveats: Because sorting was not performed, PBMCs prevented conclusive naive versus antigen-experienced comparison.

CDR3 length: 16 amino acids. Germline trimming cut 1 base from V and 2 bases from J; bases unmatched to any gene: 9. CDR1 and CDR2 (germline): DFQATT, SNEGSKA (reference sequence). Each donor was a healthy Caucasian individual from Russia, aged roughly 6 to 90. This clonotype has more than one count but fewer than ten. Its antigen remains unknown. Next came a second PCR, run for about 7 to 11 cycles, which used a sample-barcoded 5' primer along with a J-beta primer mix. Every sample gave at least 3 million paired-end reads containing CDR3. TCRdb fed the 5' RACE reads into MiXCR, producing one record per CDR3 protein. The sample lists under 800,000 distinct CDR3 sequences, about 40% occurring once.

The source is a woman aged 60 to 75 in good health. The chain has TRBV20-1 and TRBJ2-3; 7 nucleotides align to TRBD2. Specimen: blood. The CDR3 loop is CSARGRPSGNTDTQYF. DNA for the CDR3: TGCAGTGCTAGAGGAAGGCCCAGCGGGAACACAGATACGCAGTATTTT.